This T cell receptor (beta chain) was found in a study of cytomegalovirus exposure and HLA in healthy donors. After removal of 7 bases from V and 4 bases from J, the junction contained 8 bases not matched to a gene. CDR3 length equals 14 residues. Germline V lookup: CDR1 SQVTM, CDR2 ANQGSEA. In the case of this clone: The antigen remains unidentified.

Study conclusions and caveats: A later analysis associated some 16,000 TCR beta sequences with HLA alleles at a 0.05 false discovery rate. The classifier, whose performance was assessed in both the original and validation cohorts, reportedly diagnosed cytomegalovirus status with high specificity and sensitivity. Equally common other TCR beta chains were less clonally expanded than HLA-associated ones, a later analysis found.

PCR amplification relied on 60 Vbeta primers (plus 13 Jbeta primers). Libraries were prepared by immunoSEQ multiplex PCR; TCRdb keeps only in-frame clonotypes and omits some of them. The repertoire holds some 160,000 clones, 65% to 90% seen once, with about 6% in the top ten. The rearrangement joins TRBV29-1 to TRBJ2-2; 8 nucleotides agree with TRBD1. The sequence derives from a man aged 50-60 years in good health and CMV-seropositive. Input material: PBMCs. The CDR3 here is CSARTGGGTGELFF. The CDR3 DNA reads TGCAGCGCAAGAACAGGGGGAGGCACCGGGGAGCTGTTTTTT.